This T cell receptor (beta chain) was captured by sequencing in a study of control samples from healthy donors and cancer patients. The method was immunoSEQ multiplex PCR; TCRdb's version includes in-frame clones alone and lacks a portion of them. The sample has about 190,000 clones, about 93% seen once; the top ten hold roughly 1.5%. This sequence was found in a man between 18 and 29 years old in good health. The sample comprised blood.

The CDR3 DNA reads TGTGCCGGGCCCGGGACAGGGGTAAATACGCAGTATTTT. Residues: CAGPGTGVNTQYF. V is TRBV2 and J is TRBJ2-3, with 10 bases identical to TRBD1. CDR1 is SNHLY, CDR2 FYNNEI, per germline. V dropped 11 bases and J dropped 7; count of bases not matched to a gene: 9. The CDR3 runs to 13 residues.